This T cell receptor beta chain derives from a study of cytomegalovirus exposure and HLA in healthy donors. Study-wide results and caveats: TCR beta V- and J-gene trimming was later associated with a missense DCLRE1C variant. In terms of immune exposure information, only CMV serostatus was available.

Germline CDR1 MNHEY, CDR2 SMNVEV (reference sequence). The CDR3 length is 14 residues. V was pared by 9 bases and J by 1 base, with 6 bases of the junction left unmatched. The PCR contained 60 Vbeta and 13 Jbeta primers. Assay: immunoSEQ multiplex PCR; the TCRdb copy retains only in-frame clones and omits some. The table records some 130,000 clones, approximately 82% of them present only once. A word on this clone: Its antigen is as yet unknown.

The sequenced sample consisted of PBMCs. The sequence was obtained from a female donor in good health and CMV-seronegative. V is TRBV27 and J is TRBJ1-1, with 9 bases aligning to TRBD1. DNA for the CDR3: TGTGCCAGTGTCTTGACAGGGGGGAACACTGAAGCTTTCTTT. Translated, it gives CASVLTGGNTEAFF.